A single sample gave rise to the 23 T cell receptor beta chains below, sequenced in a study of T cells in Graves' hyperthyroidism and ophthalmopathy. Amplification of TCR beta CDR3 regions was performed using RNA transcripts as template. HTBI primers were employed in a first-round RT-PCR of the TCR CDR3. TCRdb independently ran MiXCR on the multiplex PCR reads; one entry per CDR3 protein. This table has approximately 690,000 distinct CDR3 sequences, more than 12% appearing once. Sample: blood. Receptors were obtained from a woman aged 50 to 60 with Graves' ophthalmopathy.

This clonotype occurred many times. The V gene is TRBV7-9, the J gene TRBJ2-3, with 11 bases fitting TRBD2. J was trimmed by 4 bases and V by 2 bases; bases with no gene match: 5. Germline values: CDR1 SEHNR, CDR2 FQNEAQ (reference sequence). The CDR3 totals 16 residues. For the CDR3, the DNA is TGTGCCAGCAGCTTAAGGCTAGCGGGAGGTTCAGATACGCAGTATTTT. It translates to CASSLRLAGGSDTQYF.

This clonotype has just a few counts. In DNA, the CDR3 is TGTGCCACCAGCAGAGTCGGACAGTACAATGAGCAGTTCTTC. Amino acid sequence: CATSRVGQYNEQFF. The chain joins TRBV15 to TRBJ2-1; D perhaps matches TRBD1 (6 bases). The CDR3 totals 14 residues. Trimming cost V 1 base and J 4 bases, with 8 bases left between them. CDR1 is LNHNV, CDR2 YYDKDF, per germline (reference sequence). Full variable domain (outside the CDR3, taken from reference TRBV15 and TRBJ2-1): DAMVIQNPRYQVTQFGKPVTLSCSQTLNHNVMYWYQQKSSQAPKLLFHYYDKDFNNEADTPDNFQSRRPNTSFCFLDIRSPGLGDTAMYLCATSRVGQYNEQFFGPGTRLTVL.

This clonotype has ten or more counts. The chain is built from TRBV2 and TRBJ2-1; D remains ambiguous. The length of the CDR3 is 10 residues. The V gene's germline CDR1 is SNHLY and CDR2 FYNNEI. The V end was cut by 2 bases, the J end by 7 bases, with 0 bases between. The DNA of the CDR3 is TGTGCCAGCAGTGAAAATGAGCAGTTCTTC. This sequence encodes CASSENEQFF. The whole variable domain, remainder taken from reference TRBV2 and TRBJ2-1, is EPEVTQTPSHQVTQMGQEVILRCVPISNHLYFYWYRQILGQKVEFLVSFYNNEISEKSEIFDDQFSVERPDGSNFTLKIRSTKLEDSAMYFCASSENEQFFGPGTRLTVL.

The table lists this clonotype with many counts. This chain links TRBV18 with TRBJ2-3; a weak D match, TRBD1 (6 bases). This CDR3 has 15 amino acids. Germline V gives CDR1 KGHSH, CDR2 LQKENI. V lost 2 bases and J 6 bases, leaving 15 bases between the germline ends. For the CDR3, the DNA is TGTGCCAGCTCACCATACGGACAGCCTCGGGATACGCAGTATTTT. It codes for CASSPYGQPRDTQYF.

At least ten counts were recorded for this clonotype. CDR3 DNA sequence: TGTGCCAGCAGCTTAGGGACTAGCGGGAGTGTGAGTGAGCAGTTCTTC. Amino acids: CASSLGTSGSVSEQFF. The rearrangement joins TRBV11-3 to TRBJ2-1, with 13 bases lining up with TRBD2. CDR1 and CDR2 from the germline V gene are SGHNT and YENEEA. After removal of 1 base from V and 9 bases from J, the junction contained 6 bases not matched to a gene. This CDR3 region has 16 residues.

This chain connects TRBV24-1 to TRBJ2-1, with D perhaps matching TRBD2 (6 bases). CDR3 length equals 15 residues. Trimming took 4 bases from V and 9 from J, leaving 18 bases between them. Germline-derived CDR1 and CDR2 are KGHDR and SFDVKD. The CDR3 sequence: CATSEPGTSSREQFF. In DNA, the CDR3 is TGTGCCACCAGTGAACCCGGGACTTCTTCTCGTGAGCAGTTCTTC.

The CDR3 loop is CASSPTPRDGYTF. In DNA form, the CDR3 reads TGTGCCAGCAGCCCTACCCCCAGGGATGGCTACACCTTC. The J gene is TRBJ1-2, the V gene TRBV7-9, with D perhaps TRBD1 (5 bases). V dropped 5 bases and J dropped 6 bases, with 13 bases sitting between them. Germline V gives CDR1 SEHNR, CDR2 FQNEAQ (reference sequence). The CDR3 has 13 residues.

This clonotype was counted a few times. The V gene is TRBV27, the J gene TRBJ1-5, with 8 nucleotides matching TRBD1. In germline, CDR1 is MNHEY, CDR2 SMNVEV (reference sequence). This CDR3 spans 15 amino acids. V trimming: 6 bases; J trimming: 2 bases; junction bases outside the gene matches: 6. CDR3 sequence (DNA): TGTGCCAGCAGATTGGACAGGGCCGGCAATCAGCCCCAGCATTTT. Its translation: CASRLDRAGNQPQHF.

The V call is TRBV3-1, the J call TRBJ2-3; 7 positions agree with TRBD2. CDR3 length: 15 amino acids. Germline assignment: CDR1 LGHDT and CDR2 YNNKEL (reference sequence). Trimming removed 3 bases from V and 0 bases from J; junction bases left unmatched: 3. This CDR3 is CASSQVSGSTDTQYF. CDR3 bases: TGTGCCAGCAGCCAGGTTAGCGGGAGCACAGATACGCAGTATTTT.

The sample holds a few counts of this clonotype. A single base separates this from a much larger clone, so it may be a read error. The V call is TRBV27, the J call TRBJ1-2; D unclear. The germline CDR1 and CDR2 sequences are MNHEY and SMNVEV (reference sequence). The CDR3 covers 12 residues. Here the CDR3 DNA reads TGTGCCAGCAGGGGGTTCGACTATGGCAACACCTTC. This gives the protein CASRGFDYGNTF.

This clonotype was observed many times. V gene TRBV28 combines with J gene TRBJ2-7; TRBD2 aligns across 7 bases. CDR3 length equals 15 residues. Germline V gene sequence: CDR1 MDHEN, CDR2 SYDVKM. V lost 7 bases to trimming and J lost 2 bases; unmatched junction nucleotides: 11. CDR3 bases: TGTGCCAGCAATCTCCGGGGAGGGAGGACCTACGAGCAGTACTTC. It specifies CASNLRGGRTYEQYF.

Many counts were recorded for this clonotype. CDR3 nucleotide sequence: TGTGCCATCAGAGGGACTAGCGGCAGCTACAATGAGCAGTTCTTC. Its translation: CAIRGTSGSYNEQFF. The chain links TRBV10-3 to TRBJ2-1; 11 bases align to TRBD2. V was pared by 6 bases and J by 3 bases, with 4 bases of the junction left unmatched. Germline CDR1 and CDR2: ENHRY and SYGVKD. The length of the CDR3 is 15 residues.

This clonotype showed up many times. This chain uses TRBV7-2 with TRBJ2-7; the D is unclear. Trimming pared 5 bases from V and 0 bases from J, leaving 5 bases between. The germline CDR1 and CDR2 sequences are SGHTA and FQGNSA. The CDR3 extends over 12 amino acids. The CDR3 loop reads CASSRYSYEQYF. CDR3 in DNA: TGTGCCAGCAGCCGATACTCCTACGAGCAGTACTTC.

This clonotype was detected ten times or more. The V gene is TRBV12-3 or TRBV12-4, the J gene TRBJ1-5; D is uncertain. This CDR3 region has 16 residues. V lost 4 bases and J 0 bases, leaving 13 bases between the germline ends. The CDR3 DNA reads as TGTGCCAGCAGTTCGTTCGTAGATGGTAGCAATCAGCCCCAGCATTTT. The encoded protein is CASSSFVDGSNQPQHF.

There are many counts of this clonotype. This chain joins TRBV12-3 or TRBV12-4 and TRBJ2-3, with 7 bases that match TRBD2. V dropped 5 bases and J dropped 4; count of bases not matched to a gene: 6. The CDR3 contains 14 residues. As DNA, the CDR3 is TGTGCCAGCAGTCGAAGCGGGGTGGCAGATACGCAGTATTTT. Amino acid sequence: CASSRSGVADTQYF.

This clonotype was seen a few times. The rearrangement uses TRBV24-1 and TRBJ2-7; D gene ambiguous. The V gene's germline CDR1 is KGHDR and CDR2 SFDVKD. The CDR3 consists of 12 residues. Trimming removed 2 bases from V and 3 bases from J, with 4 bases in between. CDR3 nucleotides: TGTGCCACCAGTGATTACAACTACGAGCAGTACTTC. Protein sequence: CATSDYNYEQYF.

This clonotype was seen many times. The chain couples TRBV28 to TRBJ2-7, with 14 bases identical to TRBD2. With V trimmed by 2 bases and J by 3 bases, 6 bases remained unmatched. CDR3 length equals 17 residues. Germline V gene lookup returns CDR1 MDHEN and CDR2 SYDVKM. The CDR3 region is CASSLRLAGGPNYEQYF. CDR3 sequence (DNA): TGTGCCAGCAGTTTACGACTAGCGGGAGGGCCCAACTACGAGCAGTACTTC.

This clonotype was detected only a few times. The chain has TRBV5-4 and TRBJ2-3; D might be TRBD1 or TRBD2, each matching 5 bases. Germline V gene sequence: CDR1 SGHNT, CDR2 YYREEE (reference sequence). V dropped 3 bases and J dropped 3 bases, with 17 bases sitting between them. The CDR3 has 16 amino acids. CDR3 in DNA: TGTGCCAGCAGCTCAGCGGACACTCTCGGAACAGATACGCAGTATTTT. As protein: CASSSADTLGTDTQYF.

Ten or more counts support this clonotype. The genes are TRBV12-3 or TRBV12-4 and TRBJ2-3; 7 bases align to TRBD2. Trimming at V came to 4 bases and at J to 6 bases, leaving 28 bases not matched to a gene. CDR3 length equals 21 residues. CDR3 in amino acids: CASSSPLGAGQKPILADTQYF. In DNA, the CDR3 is TGTGCCAGCAGTTCTCCTTTAGGGGCAGGGCAAAAACCGATACTAGCGGATACGCAGTATTTT.

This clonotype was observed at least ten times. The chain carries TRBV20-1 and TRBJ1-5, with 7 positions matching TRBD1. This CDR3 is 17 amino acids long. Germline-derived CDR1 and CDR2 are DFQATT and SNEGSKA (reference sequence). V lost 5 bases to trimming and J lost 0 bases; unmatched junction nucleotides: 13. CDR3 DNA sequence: TGCAGTGCTTACCTAGGACAGGCCTTTAATAGCAATCAGCCCCAGCATTTT. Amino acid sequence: CSAYLGQAFNSNQPQHF.

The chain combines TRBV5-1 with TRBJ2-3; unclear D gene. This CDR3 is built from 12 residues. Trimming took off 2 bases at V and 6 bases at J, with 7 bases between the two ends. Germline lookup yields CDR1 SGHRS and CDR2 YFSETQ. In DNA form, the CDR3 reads TGCGCCAGCAGCTTCACCGCTGATACGCAGTATTTT. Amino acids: CASSFTADTQYF.

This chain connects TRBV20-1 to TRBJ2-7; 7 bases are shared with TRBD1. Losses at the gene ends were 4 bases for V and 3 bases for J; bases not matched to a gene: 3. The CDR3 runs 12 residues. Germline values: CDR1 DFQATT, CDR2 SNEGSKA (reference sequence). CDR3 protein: CSAIRQGYEQYF. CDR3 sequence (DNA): TGCAGTGCTATAAGACAGGGCTACGAGCAGTACTTC.

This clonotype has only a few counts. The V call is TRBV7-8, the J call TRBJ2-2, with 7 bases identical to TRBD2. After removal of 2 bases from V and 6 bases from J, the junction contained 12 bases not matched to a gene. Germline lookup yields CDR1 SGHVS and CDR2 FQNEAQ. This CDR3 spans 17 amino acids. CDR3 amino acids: CASSLRSGLGTSGELFF. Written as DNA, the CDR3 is TGTGCCAGCAGCTTAAGAAGCGGACTAGGGACCTCCGGGGAGCTGTTTTTT.